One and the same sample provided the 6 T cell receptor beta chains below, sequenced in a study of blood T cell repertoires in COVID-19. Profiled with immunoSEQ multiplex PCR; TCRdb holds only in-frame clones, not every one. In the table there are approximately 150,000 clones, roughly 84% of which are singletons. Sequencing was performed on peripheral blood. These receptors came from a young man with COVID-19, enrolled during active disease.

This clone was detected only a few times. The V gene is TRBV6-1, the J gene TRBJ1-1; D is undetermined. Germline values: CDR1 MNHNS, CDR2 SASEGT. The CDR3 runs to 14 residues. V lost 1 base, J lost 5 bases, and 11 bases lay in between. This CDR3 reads CASSEESERTEAFF. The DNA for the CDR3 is TGTGCCAGCAGTGAAGAGTCGGAGAGGACTGAAGCTTTCTTT.

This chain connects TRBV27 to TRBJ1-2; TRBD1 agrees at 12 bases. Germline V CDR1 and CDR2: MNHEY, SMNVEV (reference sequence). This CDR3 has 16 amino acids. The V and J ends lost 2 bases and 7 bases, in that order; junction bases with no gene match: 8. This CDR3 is CASSLIGTGGLGGYTF. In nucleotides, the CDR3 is TGTGCCAGCAGTTTAATCGGGACAGGGGGCTTGGGTGGCTACACCTTC.

The CDR3 loop is CASSEKGQNTEAFF. CDR3 sequence (DNA): TGTGCCAGCAGTGAAAAGGGACAGAACACTGAAGCTTTCTTT. The rearrangement joins TRBV6-1 to TRBJ1-1; perhaps TRBD1 as D (6 bases). CDR3 size: 14 residues. Looked up from germline, CDR1 is MNHNS and CDR2 is SASEGT. The germline V and J ends were trimmed by 2 bases and 1 base, with 8 bases remaining between them.

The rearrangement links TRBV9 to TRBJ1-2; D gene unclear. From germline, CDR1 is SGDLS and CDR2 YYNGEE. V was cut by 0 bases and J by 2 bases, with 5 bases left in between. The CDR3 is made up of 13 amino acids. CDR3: CASSVEQNYGYTF. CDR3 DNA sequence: TGTGCCAGCAGCGTAGAACAGAACTATGGCTACACCTTC.

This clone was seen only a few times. DNA for the CDR3: TGTGCCAGCAGCCCTGGCACAGATACGCAGTATTTT. Translated, it gives CASSPGTDTQYF. The rearrangement links TRBV11-1 to TRBJ2-3; no clear D. The CDR3 spans 12 residues. Trimming pared 5 bases from V and 1 base from J, leaving 4 bases between. Germline-derived CDR1 and CDR2 are SGHAT and FQDESV (reference sequence).

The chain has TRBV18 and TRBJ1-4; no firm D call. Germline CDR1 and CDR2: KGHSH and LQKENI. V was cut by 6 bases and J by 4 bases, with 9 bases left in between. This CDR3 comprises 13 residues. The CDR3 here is CASSKQYNEKLFF. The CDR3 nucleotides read TGTGCCAGCTCTAAACAGTATAATGAAAAACTGTTTTTT.